What follows are 23 T cell receptor beta chains derived from one specimen sequenced in a study of early T cells in non-severe SARS-CoV-2 infection. TCRdb reanalysed the 5' RACE reads using MiXCR and keeps one entry per CDR3 protein. The sample records around 70,000 distinct CDR3 sequences, approximately 12% being singletons. Sequenced sample: whole blood. These TCRs come from an adult who was a healthcare worker with PCR-confirmed SARS-CoV-2 infection or an uninfected control (not recorded which).

This rearrangement joins TRBV7-2 to TRBJ2-3, with TRBD1 matching 10 bases. The CDR3 has 16 residues. Germline CDR1 is SGHTA and CDR2 is FQGNSA. Trimming cost V 4 bases and J 2 bases; bases outside gene matches: 6. The CDR3 loop reads CASSSGTGVPTDTQYF. The DNA of the CDR3 is TGTGCCAGCAGCTCCGGGACAGGGGTTCCCACAGATACGCAGTATTTT.

This chain connects TRBV11-2 to TRBJ1-1; tentatively, D is TRBD1 (5 bases). Deletions cut 5 bases from V and 1 base from J, with 14 bases between. This CDR3 region has 15 residues. The germline V gene encodes CDR1 SGHAT and CDR2 FQNNGV. CDR3 protein: CASSPNPGQNTEAFF. DNA of the CDR3: TGTGCCAGCAGCCCCAACCCGGGGCAGAACACTGAAGCTTTCTTT. The entire variable domain, with the rest obtained from reference TRBV11-2 and TRBJ1-1, is as follows: EAGVAQSPRYKIIEKRQSVAFWCNPISGHATLYWYQQILGQGPKLLIQFQNNGVVDDSQLPKDRFSAERLKGVDSTLKIQPAKLEDSAVYLCASSPNPGQNTEAFFGQGTRLTVV.

This clonotype was seen repeatedly, ten times or more. The chain couples TRBV20-1 to TRBJ2-1; D is uncertain. This CDR3 is 17 amino acids long. Per the germline V gene, CDR1 is DFQATT and CDR2 is SNEGSKA (reference sequence). Trimming took off 0 bases at V and 2 bases at J, with 17 bases between the two ends. CDR3 amino acids: CSARDSARPRPYNEQFF. The CDR3 coding sequence is TGCAGTGCTAGAGATTCGGCCCGCCCCAGGCCCTACAATGAGCAGTTCTTC.

The chain is built from TRBV24-1 and TRBJ2-3; 13 bases agree with TRBD2. CDR1 KGHDR and CDR2 SFDVKD come from the germline V gene. This CDR3 comprises 17 residues. With 0 bases clipped from V and 5 bases from J, the junction kept 4 bases outside the gene matches. The CDR3 protein is CATSDLETSGRLDTQYF. In nucleotides, the CDR3 is TGTGCCACCAGTGATTTGGAGACTAGCGGGAGGTTAGATACGCAGTATTTT.

This clonotype was seen many times. The chain combines TRBV20-1 with TRBJ2-3, with TRBD2 matching over 7 bases. CDR1 and CDR2 (germline): DFQATT, SNEGSKA (reference sequence). V was clipped by 4 bases and J by 0 bases; unmatched bases: 4. The length of the CDR3 is 14 residues. The CDR3 DNA reads as TGCAGTGCTAAACGTAGCGGGAGCACAGATACGCAGTATTTT. It encodes CSAKRSGSTDTQYF.

This clonotype appeared a few times. The J gene is TRBJ2-5, the V gene TRBV29-1; tentatively, D is TRBD1 (6 bases). Germline assignment: CDR1 SQVTM and CDR2 ANQGSEA. V lost 8 bases and J lost 5, with 15 bases in between. The CDR3 sequence is 12 residues long. The CDR3 DNA sequence: TGCAGCATTCCTACAGGGTCGGAGACCCAGTACTTC. Translating it yields CSIPTGSETQYF.

Of note for this clonotype: A junction end diverges from the germline sequence, so it may reflect a read error. The V gene is TRBV20-1, the J gene TRBJ2-2, with D perhaps being TRBD1 or TRBD2 (5 bases each). Germline-derived CDR1 and CDR2 are DFQATT and SNEGSKA (reference sequence). This CDR3 is 13 amino acids long. CDR3 loop: CSLAGGNTRELFF. CDR3 DNA sequence: TGCAGCCTGGCTGGGGGAAACACCAGGGAGCTGTTTTTT.

By share, this clonotype ranks as large. The junction and the germline gene differ at one end; a read error may be behind it. V gene TRBV6-2 or TRBV6-3 combines with J gene TRBJ2-1; D perhaps matches TRBD1 (6 bases). This CDR3 contains 11 residues. Germline V lookup: CDR1 MNHEY, CDR2 SVGEGT. The CDR3 loop is CASSLDRNKIF. In DNA form, the CDR3 reads TGTGCCAGCAGCCTCGACAGGAATAAGATCTTC.

The chain carries TRBV10-3 and TRBJ2-7; 9 bases map to TRBD1. The CDR3 is 14 residues long. Per the germline V gene, CDR1 is ENHRY and CDR2 is SYGVKD. The trim removed 6 bases at V and 1 base at J, leaving 4 bases unmatched. In DNA, the CDR3 is TGTGCCATCAGGCGGGACAGGGATTCCTACGAGCAGTACTTC. Translation gives CAIRRDRDSYEQYF.

This clonotype has a handful of counts. This may come from a read error, since a much larger clone is one base off. The J gene is TRBJ2-6, the V gene TRBV3-1; D ambiguous. The length of the CDR3 is 13 residues. In germline, CDR1 is LGHDT, CDR2 YNNKEL (reference sequence). Between the trimmed V and J ends, which lost 3 bases and 1 base, there was a span of 1 base. The CDR3 DNA sequence: TGTGCCAGCAGCCAGTCTGGGGCCAACGTCCTGACTTTC. It translates to CASSQSGANVLTF.

This clonotype was seen many times. This chain connects TRBV28 to TRBJ2-1; 7 bases align to TRBD1. This CDR3 region has 15 residues. V lost 4 bases and J lost 0; bases outside the gene matches: 3. CDR1 and CDR2 from the germline V gene are MDHEN and SYDVKM. The CDR3 DNA follows: TGTGCCAGCAGTTCCGGACAGGTCTCCTACAATGAGCAGTTCTTC. It codes for CASSSGQVSYNEQFF.

This clonotype was recorded many times. This chain joins TRBV20-1 and TRBJ1-1, with D possibly TRBD1 on 5 matching bases. The V and J ends lost 0 bases and 7 bases respectively, with 15 bases between them. The CDR3 is 14 residues long. The germline CDR1 and CDR2 sequences are DFQATT and SNEGSKA (reference sequence). CDR3 in DNA: TGCAGTGCTAGAGATGGGACGTTGGACGTTGAAGCTTTCTTT. The encoded protein is CSARDGTLDVEAFF.

This clonotype was counted ten times or more. The rearrangement joins TRBV11-2 to TRBJ2-7; D gene unclear. CDR1 SGHAT and CDR2 FQNNGV come from the germline V gene. Trimming pared 0 bases from V and 1 base from J, leaving 7 bases between. The CDR3 consists of 14 residues. The DNA for the CDR3 is TGTGCCAGCAGCTTAGACTTATCGTCCTACGAGCAGTACTTC. Translation: CASSLDLSSYEQYF.

This clonotype came up many times. The chain combines TRBV6-7 with TRBJ2-3; D perhaps matches TRBD2 (6 bases). TRBV6-7 is marked as an open reading frame, function uncertain. The CDR3 consists of 14 residues. Deletions cut 8 bases from V and 9 bases from J, with 21 bases between. The CDR3 DNA sequence: TGTGCCAGCCTAAGAATCGCGGGCGGGGAGACGCAGTATTTT. This translates into CASLRIAGGETQYF.

The rearrangement links TRBV11-2 to TRBJ2-1; no definite D call. Germline assignment: CDR1 SGHAT and CDR2 FQNNGV. The CDR3 is 13 residues long. V gave up 0 bases and J gave up 9 bases, with 9 bases separating them. CDR3 region: CASSLELSGEQFF. CDR3 bases: TGTGCCAGCAGCTTAGAACTGTCTGGTGAGCAGTTCTTC.

V gene TRBV7-9 combines with J gene TRBJ2-7; D is possibly TRBD1 (5 bases). The germline V gene has CDR1 SEHNR and CDR2 FQNEAQ (reference sequence). V lost 4 bases and J 4 bases, leaving 8 bases between the germline ends. The CDR3 totals 12 residues. The CDR3 nucleotides read TGTGCCAGCAGCTATGACAGTTACGAGCAGTACTTC. Translating gives CASSYDSYEQYF. Complete variable domain (other parts from reference TRBV7-9 and TRBJ2-7): DTGVSQNPRHKITKRGQNVTFRCDPISEHNRLYWYRQTLGQGPEFLTYFQNEAQLEKSRLLSDRFSAERPKGSFSTLEIQRTEQGDSAMYLCASSYDSYEQYFGPGTRLTVT.

As regards this clonotype: A much larger clone lies one base from this, so it may be a read error. The chain employs TRBV11-3 and TRBJ1-3; D gene unclear. The CDR3 is 13 residues long. In germline, CDR1 is SGHNT, CDR2 YENEEA. The CDR3 region is CASSLHSGNAIYF. For the CDR3, the DNA is TGTGCCAGCAGCTTACACAGTGGAAACGCCATATATTTT.

This clonotype was seen ten or more times. The chain uses TRBV3-1 and TRBJ1-5, with a weak D call TRBD1 (5 bases). The CDR3 sequence is 16 residues long. Between the trimmed V and J ends, which lost 1 base and 3 bases, there was a span of 13 bases. Looked up from germline, CDR1 is LGHDT and CDR2 is YNNKEL (reference sequence). The DNA for the CDR3 is TGTGCCAGCAGCCAAGGGTCACAGGTGAACAATCAGCCCCAGCATTTT. It codes for CASSQGSQVNNQPQHF. The full variable domain, rest sourced from reference TRBV3-1 and TRBJ1-5, is DTAVSQTPKYLVTQMGNDKSIKCEQNLGHDTMYWYKQDSKKFLKIMFSYNNKELIINETVPNRFSPKSPDKAHLNLHINSLELGDSAVYFCASSQGSQVNNQPQHFGDGTRLSIL.

This clonotype came up a few times. This chain joins TRBV5-1 and TRBJ2-3; 7 nucleotides match TRBD2. The CDR3 contains 15 residues. Germline CDR1 and CDR2: SGHRS and YFSETQ. V lost 1 base and J lost 4; bases outside the gene matches: 6. CDR3 amino acids: CASSLSGGSADTQYF. CDR3 in DNA: TGCGCCAGCAGCTTGTCGGGCGGGAGTGCAGATACGCAGTATTTT.

A few counts support this clonotype. The chain uses TRBV18 and TRBJ2-7; D unclear. V lost 3 bases to trimming and J lost 2 bases, with 17 bases between them. CDR3 length: 16 amino acids. Germline-derived CDR1 and CDR2 are KGHSH and LQKENI. The CDR3 loop is CASSPTRRPGTYEQYF. The CDR3 DNA sequence: TGTGCCAGCTCACCCACCCGACGGCCGGGCACCTACGAGCAGTACTTC.

This clonotype showed up just a few times. This chain uses TRBV27 with TRBJ2-5; no clear D gene. CDR3 size: 15 residues. Germline assignment: CDR1 MNHEY and CDR2 SMNVEV (reference sequence). The V end lost 0 bases, the J end lost 4 bases, and 12 bases lay between the germline ends. The CDR3: CASSLSGNPGETQYF. The CDR3 bases are TGTGCCAGCAGTTTATCAGGGAACCCCGGAGAGACCCAGTACTTC.

This clonotype was counted only a few times. The DNA of the CDR3 is TGTGCCAGCAGCTGGACTAGCGGGAGAGTGTGGGAGCAGTTCTTC. Its translation is CASSWTSGRVWEQFF. The chain employs TRBV28 and TRBJ2-1; 13 bases match TRBD2. The CDR3 sequence is 15 residues long. With 6 bases clipped from V and 10 bases from J, the junction kept 9 bases outside the gene matches. Germline assignment: CDR1 MDHEN and CDR2 SYDVKM.

A few counts support this clonotype. This chain links TRBV2 with TRBJ2-3; 11 nucleotides line up with TRBD2. Germline values: CDR1 SNHLY, CDR2 FYNNEI. Trimming removed 8 bases from V and 3 bases from J; junction bases left unmatched: 10. The CDR3 spans 16 residues. The CDR3, as DNA: TGTGCCAGCTCCCCTTTAGCGGGAGGGCCTACAGATACGCAGTATTTT. It codes for CASSPLAGGPTDTQYF. Full variable domain (remainder filled in from reference TRBV2 and TRBJ2-3): EPEVTQTPSHQVTQMGQEVILRCVPISNHLYFYWYRQILGQKVEFLVSFYNNEISEKSEIFDDQFSVERPDGSNFTLKIRSTKLEDSAMYFCASSPLAGGPTDTQYFGPGTRLTVL.